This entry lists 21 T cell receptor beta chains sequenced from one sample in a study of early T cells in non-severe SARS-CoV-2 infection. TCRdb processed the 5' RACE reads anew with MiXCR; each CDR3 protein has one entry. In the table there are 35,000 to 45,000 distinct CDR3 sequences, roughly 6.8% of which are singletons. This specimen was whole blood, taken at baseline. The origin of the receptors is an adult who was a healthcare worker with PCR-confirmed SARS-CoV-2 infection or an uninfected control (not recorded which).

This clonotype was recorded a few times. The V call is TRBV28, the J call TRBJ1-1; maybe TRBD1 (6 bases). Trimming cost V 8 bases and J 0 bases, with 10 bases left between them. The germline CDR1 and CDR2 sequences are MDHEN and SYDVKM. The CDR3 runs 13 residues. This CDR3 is CASLQGLNTEAFF. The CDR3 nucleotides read TGTGCCAGCCTACAGGGCCTGAACACTGAAGCTTTCTTT.

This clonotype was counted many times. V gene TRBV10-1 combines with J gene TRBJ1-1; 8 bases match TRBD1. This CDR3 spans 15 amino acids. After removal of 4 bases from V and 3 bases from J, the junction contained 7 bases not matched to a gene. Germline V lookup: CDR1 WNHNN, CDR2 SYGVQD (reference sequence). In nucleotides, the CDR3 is TGCGCCAGCAGTGGGACAGGGACAAGGGACACTGAAGCTTTCTTT. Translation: CASSGTGTRDTEAFF.

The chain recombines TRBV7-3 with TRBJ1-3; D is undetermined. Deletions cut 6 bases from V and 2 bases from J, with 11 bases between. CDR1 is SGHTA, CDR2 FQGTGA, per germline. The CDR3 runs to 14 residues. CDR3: CASRQDPAGNTIYF. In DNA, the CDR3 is TGTGCCAGCAGGCAGGACCCGGCTGGAAACACCATATATTTT.

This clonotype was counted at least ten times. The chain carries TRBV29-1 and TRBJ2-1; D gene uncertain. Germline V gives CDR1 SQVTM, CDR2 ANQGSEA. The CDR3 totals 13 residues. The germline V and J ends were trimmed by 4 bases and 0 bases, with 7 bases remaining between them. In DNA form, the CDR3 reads TGCAGCGTTGTCTCGGGCTCCTACAATGAGCAGTTCTTC. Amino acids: CSVVSGSYNEQFF.

This CDR3 is CASSQQNYEQYF. For the CDR3, the DNA is TGTGCCAGCAGCCAGCAGAACTACGAGCAGTACTTC. The chain is built from TRBV3-1 and TRBJ2-7; D gene unclear. V lost 3 bases to trimming and J lost 3 bases, with 6 bases between them. This CDR3 contains 12 residues. The germline CDR1 and CDR2 sequences are LGHDT and YNNKEL (reference sequence).

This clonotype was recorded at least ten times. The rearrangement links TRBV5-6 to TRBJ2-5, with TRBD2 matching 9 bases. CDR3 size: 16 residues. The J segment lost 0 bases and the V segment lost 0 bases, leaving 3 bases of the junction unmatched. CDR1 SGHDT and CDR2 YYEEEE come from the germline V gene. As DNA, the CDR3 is TGTGCCAGCAGCTTGGGCACTAGCGGGCACCAAGAGACCCAGTACTTC. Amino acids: CASSLGTSGHQETQYF.

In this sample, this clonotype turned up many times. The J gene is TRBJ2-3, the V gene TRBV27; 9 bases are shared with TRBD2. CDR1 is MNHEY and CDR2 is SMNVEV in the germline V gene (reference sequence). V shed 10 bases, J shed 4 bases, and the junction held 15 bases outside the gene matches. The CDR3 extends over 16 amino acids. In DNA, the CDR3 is TGTGCCACCAGACTGTTACTAGCGGGTAGGGCAGATACGCAGTATTTT. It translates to CATRLLLAGRADTQYF.

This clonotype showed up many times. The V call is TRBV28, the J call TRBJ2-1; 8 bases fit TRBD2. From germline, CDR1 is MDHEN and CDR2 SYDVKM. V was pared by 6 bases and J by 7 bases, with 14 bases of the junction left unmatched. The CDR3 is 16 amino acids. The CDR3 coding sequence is TGTGCCAGCAGGCCAACGAGAGCGGGAGCAGGGAATGAGCAGTTCTTC. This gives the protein CASRPTRAGAGNEQFF.

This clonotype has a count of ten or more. CDR3 nucleotide sequence: TGCAGTGCTCCGGGACAGGGGGCAGATACGCAGTATTTT. Translated, it gives CSAPGQGADTQYF. The chain joins TRBV20-1 to TRBJ2-3; 11 nucleotides agree with TRBD1. CDR1 and CDR2 (germline): DFQATT, SNEGSKA (reference sequence). The trim removed 5 bases at V and 4 bases at J, leaving 2 bases unmatched. The CDR3 totals 13 residues.

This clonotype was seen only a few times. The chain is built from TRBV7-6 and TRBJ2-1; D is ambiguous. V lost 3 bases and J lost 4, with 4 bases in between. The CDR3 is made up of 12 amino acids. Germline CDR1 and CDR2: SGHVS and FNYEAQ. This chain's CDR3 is CASSFPYNEQFF. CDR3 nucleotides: TGTGCCAGCAGCTTCCCTTACAATGAGCAGTTCTTC.

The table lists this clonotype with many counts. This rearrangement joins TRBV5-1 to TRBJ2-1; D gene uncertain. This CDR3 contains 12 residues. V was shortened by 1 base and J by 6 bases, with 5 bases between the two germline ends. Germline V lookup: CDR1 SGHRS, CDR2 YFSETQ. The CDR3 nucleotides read TGCGCCAGCAGCTTGAACACCAATGAGCAGTTCTTC. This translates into CASSLNTNEQFF.

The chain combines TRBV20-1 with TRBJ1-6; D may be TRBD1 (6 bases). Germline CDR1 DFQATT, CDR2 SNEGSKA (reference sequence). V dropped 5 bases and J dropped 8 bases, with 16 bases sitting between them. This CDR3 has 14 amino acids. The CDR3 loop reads CSALGQSPDSPLHF. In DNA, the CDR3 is TGCAGTGCTCTCGGACAGAGCCCCGATTCACCCCTCCACTTT.

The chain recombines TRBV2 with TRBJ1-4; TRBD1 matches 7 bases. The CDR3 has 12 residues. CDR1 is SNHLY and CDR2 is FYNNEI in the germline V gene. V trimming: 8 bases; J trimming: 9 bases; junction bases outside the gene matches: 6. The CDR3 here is CASQDRNQKLFF. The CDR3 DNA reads TGTGCCAGCCAGGACAGGAATCAAAAACTGTTTTTT.

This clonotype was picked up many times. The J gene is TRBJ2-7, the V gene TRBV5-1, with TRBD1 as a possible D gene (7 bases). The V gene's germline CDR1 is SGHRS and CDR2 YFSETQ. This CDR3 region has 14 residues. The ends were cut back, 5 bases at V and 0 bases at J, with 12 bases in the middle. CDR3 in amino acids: CASRSGGSSYEQYF. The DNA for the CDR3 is TGCGCCAGCAGATCAGGGGGGAGCTCCTACGAGCAGTACTTC.

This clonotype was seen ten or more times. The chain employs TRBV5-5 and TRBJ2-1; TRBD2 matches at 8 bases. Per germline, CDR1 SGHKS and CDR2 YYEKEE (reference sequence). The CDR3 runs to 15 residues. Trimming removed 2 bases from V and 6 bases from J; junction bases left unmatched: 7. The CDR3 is CASSLNGLALNEQFF. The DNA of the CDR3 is TGTGCCAGCAGCTTAAACGGACTAGCTCTCAATGAGCAGTTCTTC.

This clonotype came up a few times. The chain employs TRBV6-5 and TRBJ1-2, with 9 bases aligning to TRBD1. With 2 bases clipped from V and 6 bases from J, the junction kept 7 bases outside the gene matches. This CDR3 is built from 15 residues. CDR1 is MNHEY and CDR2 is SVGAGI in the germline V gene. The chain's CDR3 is CASSYLTGGVDGYTF. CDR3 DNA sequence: TGTGCCAGCAGTTACCTGACAGGGGGTGTTGATGGCTACACCTTC.

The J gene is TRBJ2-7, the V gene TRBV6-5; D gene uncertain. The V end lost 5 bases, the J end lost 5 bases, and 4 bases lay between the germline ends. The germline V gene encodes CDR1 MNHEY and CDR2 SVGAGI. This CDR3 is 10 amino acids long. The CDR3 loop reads CASSSHEQYF. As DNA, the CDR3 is TGTGCCAGCAGTAGCCACGAGCAGTACTTC.

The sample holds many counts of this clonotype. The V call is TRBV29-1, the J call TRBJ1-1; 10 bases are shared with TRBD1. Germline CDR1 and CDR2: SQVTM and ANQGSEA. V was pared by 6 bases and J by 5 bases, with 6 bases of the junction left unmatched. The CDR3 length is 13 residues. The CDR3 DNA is TGCAGCGTGACAGGGGGCCCTGGAACTGAAGCTTTCTTT. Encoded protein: CSVTGGPGTEAFF.

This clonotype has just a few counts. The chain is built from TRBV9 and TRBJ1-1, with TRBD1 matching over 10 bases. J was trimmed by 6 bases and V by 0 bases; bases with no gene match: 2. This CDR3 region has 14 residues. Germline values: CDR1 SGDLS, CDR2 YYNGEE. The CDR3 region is CASSVVGQGAEAFF. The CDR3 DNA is TGTGCCAGCAGCGTAGTAGGACAGGGGGCTGAAGCTTTCTTT.

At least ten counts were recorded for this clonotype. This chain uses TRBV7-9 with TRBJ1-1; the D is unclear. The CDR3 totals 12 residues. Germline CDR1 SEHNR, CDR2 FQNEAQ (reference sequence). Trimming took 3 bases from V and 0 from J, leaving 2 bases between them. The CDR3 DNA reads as TGTGCCAGCAGCTTCATGAACACTGAAGCTTTCTTT. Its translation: CASSFMNTEAFF.

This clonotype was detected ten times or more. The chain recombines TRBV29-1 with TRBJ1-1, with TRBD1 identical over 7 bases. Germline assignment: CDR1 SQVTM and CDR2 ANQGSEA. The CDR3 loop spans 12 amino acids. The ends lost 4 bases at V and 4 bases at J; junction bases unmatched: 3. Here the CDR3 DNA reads TGCAGCGTTGTAACAGGGGCCACTGAAGCTTTCTTT. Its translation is CSVVTGATEAFF. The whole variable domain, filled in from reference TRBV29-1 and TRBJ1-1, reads SAVISQKPSRDICQRGTSLTIQCQVDSQVTMMFWYRQQPGQSLTLIATANQGSEATYESGFVIDKFPISRPNLTFSTLTVSNMSPEDSSIYLCSVVTGATEAFFGQGTRLTVV.